Listed here are 21 T cell receptor beta chains from one sample, sequenced in a study of Graves' ophthalmopathy and Graves' hyperthyroidism. Amplifying from RNA transcripts, the study obtained TCR beta CDR3 regions. The library came from an HTBI-primed first-round RT-PCR and a second-round multiplex PCR. TCRdb itself ran the multiplex PCR reads through MiXCR, one entry per CDR3 protein. The sample includes about 620,000 distinct CDR3 sequences, 22% seen only once; the top ten take approximately 6.9%. The sample comprised peripheral blood. These receptors all stem from a woman younger than 30 with stable Graves' hyperthyroidism. Some clones in this sample may be carry-over from other donors' samples.

In its sample, this clonotype was seen many times. The chain has TRBV7-2 and TRBJ1-1, with no clear D. The CDR3 is made up of 15 amino acids. Trimming took 3 bases from V and 5 from J, leaving 16 bases between them. From germline, CDR1 is SGHTA and CDR2 FQGNSA. The CDR3 spells CASSFGRARETEAFF. In nucleotides, the CDR3 is TGTGCCAGCAGCTTTGGGAGAGCGCGGGAGACTGAAGCTTTCTTT.

This clonotype was recorded at least ten times. V and J are TRBV28 and TRBJ1-2; the D gene is possibly TRBD1 (6 bases). Trimming left V 2 bases short and J 5 bases short, with 12 bases between. The CDR3 sequence is 14 residues long. CDR1 and CDR2 (germline): MDHEN, SYDVKM. CDR3 region: CASSLPLDSYGYTF. CDR3 nucleotides: TGTGCCAGCAGTTTACCACTGGACAGTTATGGCTACACCTTC.

The chain has TRBV7-2 and TRBJ2-7; 8 nucleotides agree with TRBD1. The CDR3 has 15 amino acids. Germline loops: CDR1 SGHTA, CDR2 FQGNSA. With 5 bases clipped from V and 4 bases from J, the junction kept 10 bases outside the gene matches. The CDR3 region has the DNA TGTGCCAGCAGCCCTACCACCGGACAGGGTTACGAGCAGTACTTC. Translating it yields CASSPTTGQGYEQYF.

V gene TRBV6-5 combines with J gene TRBJ2-5; D gene unclear. Germline V lookup: CDR1 MNHEY, CDR2 SVGAGI. The CDR3 sequence is 13 residues long. V lost 0 bases, J lost 4 bases, and 6 bases lay in between. CDR3 DNA sequence: TGTGCCAGCAGTTACTCGAGCCTAGAGACCCAGTACTTC. Its translation: CASSYSSLETQYF.

This clonotype was recorded many times. Germline is not matched at one junction end, which may reflect a read error. The V call is TRBV11-2, the J call TRBJ2-4, with 7 bases identical to TRBD1. Germline V gene lookup returns CDR1 SGHAT and CDR2 FQNNGV. This CDR3 contains 15 residues. The CDR3 DNA is TGTGCCAGCAGCTCGGTGACAGGGCCGTTGGACATTAAGTACTTC. It specifies CASSSVTGPLDIKYF.

This clonotype was seen ten or more times. This sequence joins TRBV29-1 and TRBJ2-7; a weak D match, TRBD2 (5 bases). The CDR3 sequence is 13 residues long. Germline loops: CDR1 SQVTM, CDR2 ANQGSEA. Deletions cut 4 bases from V and 2 bases from J, with 12 bases between. CDR3 coding DNA: TGCAGCGTTGGAGGGATCCAAACCTACGAGCAGTACTTC. Translation gives CSVGGIQTYEQYF.

This clonotype was recorded a few times. The chain is built from TRBV6-1 and TRBJ1-6; no firm D call. CDR3 length equals 15 residues. CDR1 and CDR2 (germline): MNHNS, SASEGT. V was pared by 6 bases and J by 7 bases, with 16 bases between. This chain's CDR3 is CASSPAWVTNSPLHF. CDR3 DNA sequence: TGTGCCAGCAGCCCTGCCTGGGTTACCAATTCACCCCTCCACTTT.

The V gene is TRBV12-5, the J gene TRBJ1-1, with 7 bases matching TRBD1. The V gene end was trimmed by 7 bases and the J gene end by 1 base; junction bases not matched to a gene: 9. Germline values: CDR1 LGHNT, CDR2 FRNRAP. The CDR3 totals 15 residues. The CDR3 is CASARTGNWNTEAFF. CDR3 bases: TGTGCTAGTGCCCGGACAGGAAATTGGAACACTGAAGCTTTCTTT.

This clonotype was seen ten or more times. The chain carries TRBV20-1 and TRBJ1-5; unclear D gene. CDR3 size: 13 residues. Germline V lookup: CDR1 DFQATT, CDR2 SNEGSKA (reference sequence). V was trimmed by 0 bases and J by 5 bases, leaving 8 bases between them. DNA of the CDR3: TGCAGTGCTAGAGATCCCAGAGATCAGCCCCAGCATTTT. This sequence encodes CSARDPRDQPQHF.

In this sample, this clonotype turned up many times. One junction end does not reproduce the germline sequence, and a read error may be involved. The V and J genes are TRBV12-3 or TRBV12-4 and TRBJ1-1; D is possibly TRBD1 (5 bases). The CDR3 consists of 13 residues. CDR3 coding DNA: TGTGCCAGCAGCTTAGGAGGGACCACTGAAGCTTTCTTT. Translation: CASSLGGTTEAFF.

Ten or more counts support this clonotype. Written as DNA, the CDR3 is TGCAGTGCTACCTTCGGGCTCCAAGAGACCCAGTACTTC. Amino acid sequence: CSATFGLQETQYF. The rearrangement links TRBV20-1 to TRBJ2-5, with D unclear. Germline V gives CDR1 DFQATT, CDR2 SNEGSKA (reference sequence). Trimming stripped 4 bases from V and 1 base from J, with 10 bases between. The CDR3 runs to 13 residues.

The chain has TRBV30 and TRBJ1-3, with D tentatively TRBD1 (5 bases). Germline assignment: CDR1 GTSNPN and CDR2 SVGIG (reference sequence). The V end lost 2 bases, the J end lost 2 bases, and 10 bases lay between the germline ends. The CDR3 has 14 amino acids. This chain's CDR3 is CAWSLGGAGNTIYF. Written as DNA, the CDR3 is TGTGCCTGGAGTCTGGGGGGAGCTGGAAACACCATATATTTT.

The chain employs TRBV6-1 and TRBJ1-1, with D possibly being TRBD1 (5 bases). Germline V gene data show CDR1 as MNHNS and CDR2 as SASEGT. The germline V and J ends were trimmed by 6 bases and 0 bases, with 20 bases remaining between them. CDR3 length equals 17 residues. CDR3 loop: CASSPANRWTVNTEAFF. The CDR3 coding sequence is TGTGCCAGCAGCCCCGCCAACAGGTGGACGGTGAACACTGAAGCTTTCTTT.

The V gene is TRBV7-2, the J gene TRBJ2-7, with 8 bases fitting TRBD1. This CDR3 is 14 amino acids long. Germline V gene data show CDR1 as SGHTA and CDR2 as FQGNSA. V dropped 1 base and J dropped 4; count of bases not matched to a gene: 3. The CDR3 DNA reads TGTGCCAGCAGCTTAGGACAGGGGTGGTACGAGCAGTACTTC. It yields the protein CASSLGQGWYEQYF.

Many counts were recorded for this clonotype. The chain recombines TRBV27 with TRBJ1-5; D not resolved. The CDR3 spans 13 residues. CDR1 is MNHEY and CDR2 is SMNVEV in the germline V gene (reference sequence). V lost 2 bases, J lost 4 bases, and 6 bases lay in between. CDR3 region: CASSLIENQPQHF. As DNA, the CDR3 is TGTGCCAGCAGTTTAATCGAGAATCAGCCCCAGCATTTT.

In this sample, this clonotype turned up many times. The CDR3 DNA sequence: TGCAGTGCTCCGACTAGCGGGGCCTACGAGCAGTACTTC. As protein: CSAPTSGAYEQYF. V usage is TRBV20-1 and J usage is TRBJ2-7, with TRBD2 identical over 11 bases. This CDR3 spans 13 amino acids. Trimming took 5 bases from V and 2 from J; bases not matched to a gene: 2. Germline CDR1 DFQATT, CDR2 SNEGSKA (reference sequence).

The CDR3: CASSRGQGSTDTQYF. In nucleotides, the CDR3 is TGTGCCAGCAGCCGCGGACAGGGTAGCACAGATACGCAGTATTTT. This chain links TRBV11-1 with TRBJ2-3, with 8 bases lining up with TRBD1. The germline gives CDR1 SGHAT, CDR2 FQDESV (reference sequence). The junction had 4 bases not matched to a gene; V was cut back by 5 bases and J by 0 bases. This CDR3 has 15 residues.

This clonotype was counted many times. The V gene is TRBV20-1, the J gene TRBJ2-5; TRBD2 matches at 8 bases. In germline, CDR1 is DFQATT, CDR2 SNEGSKA (reference sequence). The V and J ends lost 2 bases and 5 bases, in that order; junction bases with no gene match: 13. The CDR3 covers 16 residues. CDR3 DNA: TGCAGTGCTAGAATCTGGTCGGGAGGGCCGAGGGAGACCCAGTACTTC. This gives the protein CSARIWSGGPRETQYF.

CDR3 in amino acids: CASSHLRRRAEAFF. Here the CDR3 DNA reads TGTGCCAGCAGTCACCTGAGAAGGCGGGCTGAAGCTTTCTTT. The rearrangement joins TRBV12-3 or TRBV12-4 to TRBJ1-1; D is ambiguous. The ends were cut back, 5 bases at V and 6 bases at J, with 16 bases in the middle. The CDR3 contains 14 residues.

This clonotype was observed at least ten times. A much larger clone is a single base away; this may be a read error. The chain joins TRBV12-3 or TRBV12-4 to TRBJ1-2; 10 bases align to TRBD1. The CDR3 consists of 14 residues. The V segment lost 8 bases and the J segment 2 bases; nucleotides outside the gene matches: 5. The CDR3 reads CASGRTGGNYGYTF. In nucleotides, the CDR3 is TGTGCCAGCGGTAGGACAGGGGGGAACTATGGCTACACCTTC.

This clonotype was seen ten or more times. The chain is built from TRBV30 and TRBJ1-1; tentatively, D is TRBD1 (5 bases). With 3 bases removed from V and 1 base from J, the gap between germline ends came to 12 bases. The CDR3 contains 14 residues. The germline CDR1 and CDR2 sequences are GTSNPN and SVGIG (reference sequence). The CDR3 reads CAWRVQGQNTEAFF. CDR3 nucleotide sequence: TGTGCCTGGAGGGTTCAGGGCCAGAACACTGAAGCTTTCTTT.